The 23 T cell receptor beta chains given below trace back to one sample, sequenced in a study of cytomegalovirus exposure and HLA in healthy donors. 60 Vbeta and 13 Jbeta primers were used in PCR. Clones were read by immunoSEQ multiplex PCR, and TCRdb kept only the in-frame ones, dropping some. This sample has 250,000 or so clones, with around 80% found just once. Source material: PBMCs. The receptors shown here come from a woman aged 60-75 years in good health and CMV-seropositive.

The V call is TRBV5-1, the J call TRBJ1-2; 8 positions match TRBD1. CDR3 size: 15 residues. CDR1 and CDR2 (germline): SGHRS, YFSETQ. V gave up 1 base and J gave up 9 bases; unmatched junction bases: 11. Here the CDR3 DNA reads TGCGCCAGCAGCTTGATGTGGCAGGGGGCTAGTTGCTACACCTTC. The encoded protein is CASSLMWQGASCYTF.

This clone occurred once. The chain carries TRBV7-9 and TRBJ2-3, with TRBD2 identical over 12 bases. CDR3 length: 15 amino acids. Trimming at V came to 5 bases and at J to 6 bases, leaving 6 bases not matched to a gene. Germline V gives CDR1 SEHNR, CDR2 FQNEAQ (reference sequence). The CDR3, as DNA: TGTGCCAGCAGCAGCGGGACTAGCGGGTTCGATACGCAGTATTTT. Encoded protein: CASSSGTSGFDTQYF.

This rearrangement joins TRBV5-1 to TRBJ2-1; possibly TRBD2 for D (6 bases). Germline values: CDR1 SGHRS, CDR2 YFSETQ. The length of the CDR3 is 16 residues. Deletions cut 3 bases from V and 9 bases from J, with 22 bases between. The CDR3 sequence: CASSSGGASSRVEQFF. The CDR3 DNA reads TGCGCCAGCAGCTCTGGCGGGGCTAGCTCTCGTGTTGAGCAGTTCTTC. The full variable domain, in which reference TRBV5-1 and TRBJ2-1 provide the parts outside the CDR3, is KAGVTQTPRYLIKTRGQQVTLSCSPISGHRSVSWYQQTPGQGLQFLFEYFSETQRNKGNFPGRFSGRQFSNSRSEMNVSTLELGDSALYLCASSSGGASSRVEQFFGPGTRLTVL.

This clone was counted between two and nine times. This chain's CDR3 is CASTERGQGHIQYF. The CDR3 DNA sequence: TGTGCCAGCACCGAACGGGGACAGGGGCACATTCAGTACTTC. The chain couples TRBV6-1 to TRBJ2-4; 10 bases are a match to TRBD1. Per germline, CDR1 MNHNS and CDR2 SASEGT. V dropped 7 bases and J dropped 8; count of bases not matched to a gene: 8. This CDR3 has 14 residues.

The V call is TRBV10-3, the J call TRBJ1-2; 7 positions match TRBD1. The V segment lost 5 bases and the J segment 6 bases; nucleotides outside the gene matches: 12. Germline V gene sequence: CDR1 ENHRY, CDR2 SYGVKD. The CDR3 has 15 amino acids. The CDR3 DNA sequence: TGTGCCATCAGTATAAACAGGGGCATCGAGGATGGCTACACCTTC. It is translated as CAISINRGIEDGYTF.

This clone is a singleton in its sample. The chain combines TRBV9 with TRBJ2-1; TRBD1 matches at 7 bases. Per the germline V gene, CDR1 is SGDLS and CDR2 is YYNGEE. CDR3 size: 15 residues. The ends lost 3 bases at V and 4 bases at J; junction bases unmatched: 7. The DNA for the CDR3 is TGTGCCAGCAGCGCCACCGGGACAGAGTACAATGAGCAGTTCTTC. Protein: CASSATGTEYNEQFF.

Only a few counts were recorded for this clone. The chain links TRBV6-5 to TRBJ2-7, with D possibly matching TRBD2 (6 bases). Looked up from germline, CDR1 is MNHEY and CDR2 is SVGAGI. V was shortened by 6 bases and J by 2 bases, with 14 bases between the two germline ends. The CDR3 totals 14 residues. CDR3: CASRTGTFTYEQYF. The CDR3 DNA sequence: TGTGCCAGCAGAACCGGGACTTTCACCTACGAGCAGTACTTC.

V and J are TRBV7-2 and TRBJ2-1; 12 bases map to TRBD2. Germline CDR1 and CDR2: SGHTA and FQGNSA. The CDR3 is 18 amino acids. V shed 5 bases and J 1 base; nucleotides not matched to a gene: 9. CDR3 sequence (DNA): TGTGCCAGCAGCCGCTACCTAGCGGGAGGGCCGTCCTACAATGAGCAGTTCTTC. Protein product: CASSRYLAGGPSYNEQFF.

CDR3: CASSTDRGYVEQFF. The CDR3 DNA reads TGCGCCAGCAGTACTGACAGGGGGTATGTTGAGCAGTTCTTC. The genes are TRBV10-1 and TRBJ2-1; 9 bases match TRBD1. This CDR3 contains 14 residues. Germline lookup yields CDR1 WNHNN and CDR2 SYGVQD (reference sequence). V lost 5 bases to trimming and J lost 9 bases; unmatched junction nucleotides: 8.

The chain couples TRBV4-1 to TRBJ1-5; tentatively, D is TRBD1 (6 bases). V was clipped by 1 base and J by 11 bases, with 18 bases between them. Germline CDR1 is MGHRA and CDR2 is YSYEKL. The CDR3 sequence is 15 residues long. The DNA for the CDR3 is TGCGCCAGCAGCCAAGTAGGACAGATCCGCCCGACCCAGCATTTT. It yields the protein CASSQVGQIRPTQHF.

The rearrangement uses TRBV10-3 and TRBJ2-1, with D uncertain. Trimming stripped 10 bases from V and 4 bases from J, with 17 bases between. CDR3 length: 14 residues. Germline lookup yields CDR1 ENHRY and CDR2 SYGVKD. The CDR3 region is CATKHPPLYNEQFF. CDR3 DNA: TGTGCCACCAAACATCCCCCCCTTTACAATGAGCAGTTCTTC.

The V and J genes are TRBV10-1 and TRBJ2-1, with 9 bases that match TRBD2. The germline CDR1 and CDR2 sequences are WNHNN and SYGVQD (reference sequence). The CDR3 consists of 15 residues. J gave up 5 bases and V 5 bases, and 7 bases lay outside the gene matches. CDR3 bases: TGCGCCAGCAGTATCAGCGGGAGGTCGGACAATGAGCAGTTCTTC. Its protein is CASSISGRSDNEQFF.

CDR3 bases: TGTGCCATCAGTGAGTCGAGCAGCAATCAGCCCCAGCATTTT. Translating it yields CAISESSSNQPQHF. This sequence joins TRBV10-3 and TRBJ1-5; D gene uncertain. This CDR3 region has 14 residues. Per germline, CDR1 ENHRY and CDR2 SYGVKD. V lost 0 bases, J lost 1 base, and 4 bases lay in between.

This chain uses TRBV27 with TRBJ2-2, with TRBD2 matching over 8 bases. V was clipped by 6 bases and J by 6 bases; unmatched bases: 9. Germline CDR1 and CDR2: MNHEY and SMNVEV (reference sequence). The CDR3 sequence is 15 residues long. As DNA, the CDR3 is TGTGCCAGCAGCCCCAGACAGCGGGAGTCCGGGGAGCTGTTTTTT. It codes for CASSPRQRESGELFF.

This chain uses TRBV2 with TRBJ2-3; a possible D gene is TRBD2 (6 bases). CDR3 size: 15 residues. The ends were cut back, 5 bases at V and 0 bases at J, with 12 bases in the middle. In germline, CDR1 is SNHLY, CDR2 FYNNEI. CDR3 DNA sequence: TGTGCCAGCAGTACCGGACTAACCAGCACAGATACGCAGTATTTT. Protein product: CASSTGLTSTDTQYF.

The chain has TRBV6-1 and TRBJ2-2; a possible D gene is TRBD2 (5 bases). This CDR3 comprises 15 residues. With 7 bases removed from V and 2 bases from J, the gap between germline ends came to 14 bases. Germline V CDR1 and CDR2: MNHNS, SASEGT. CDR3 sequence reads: CASMKGDTNTGELFF. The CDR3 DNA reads TGTGCCAGCATGAAGGGAGACACTAACACCGGGGAGCTGTTTTTT.

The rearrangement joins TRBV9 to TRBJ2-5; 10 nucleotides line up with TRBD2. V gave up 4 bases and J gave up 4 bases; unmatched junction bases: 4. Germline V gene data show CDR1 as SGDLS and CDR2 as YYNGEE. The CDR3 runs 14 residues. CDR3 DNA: TGTGCCAGCAGCATAGCGGGAGGAGGAGAGACCCAGTACTTC. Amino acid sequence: CASSIAGGGETQYF.

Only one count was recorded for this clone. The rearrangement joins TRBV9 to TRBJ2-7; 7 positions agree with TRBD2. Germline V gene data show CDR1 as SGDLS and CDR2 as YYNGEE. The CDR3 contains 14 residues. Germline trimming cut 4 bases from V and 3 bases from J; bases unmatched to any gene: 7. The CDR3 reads CASSSSGENYEQYF. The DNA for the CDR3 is TGTGCCAGCAGCTCAAGCGGGGAGAACTACGAGCAGTACTTC.

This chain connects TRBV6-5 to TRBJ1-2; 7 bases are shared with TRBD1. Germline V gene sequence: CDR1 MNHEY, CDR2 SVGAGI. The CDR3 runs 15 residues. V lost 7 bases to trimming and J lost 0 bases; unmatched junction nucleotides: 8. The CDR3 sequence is CASIARDRTNYGYTF. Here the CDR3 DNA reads TGTGCCAGCATTGCTCGGGACAGAACTAACTATGGCTACACCTTC.

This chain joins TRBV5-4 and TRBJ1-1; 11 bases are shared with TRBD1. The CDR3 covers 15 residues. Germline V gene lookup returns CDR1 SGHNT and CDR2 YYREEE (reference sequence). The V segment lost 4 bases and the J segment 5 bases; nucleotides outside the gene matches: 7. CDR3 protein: CASSLGTGGNTEAFF. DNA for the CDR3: TGTGCCAGCAGCCTTGGGACAGGGGGTAATACTGAAGCTTTCTTT.

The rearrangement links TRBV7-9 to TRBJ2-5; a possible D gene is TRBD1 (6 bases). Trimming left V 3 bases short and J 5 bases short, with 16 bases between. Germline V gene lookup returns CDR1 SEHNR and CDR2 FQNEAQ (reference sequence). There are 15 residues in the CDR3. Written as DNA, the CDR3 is TGTGCCAGCAGCTTCATGCCGGGACACCCCGAGACCCAGTACTTC. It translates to CASSFMPGHPETQYF.

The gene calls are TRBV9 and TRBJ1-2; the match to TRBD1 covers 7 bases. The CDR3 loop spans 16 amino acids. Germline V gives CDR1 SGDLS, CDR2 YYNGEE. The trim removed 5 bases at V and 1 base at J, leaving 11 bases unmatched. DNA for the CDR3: TGTGCCAGCAGTCCCAGGGACAGCAACTATAACTATGGCTACACCTTC. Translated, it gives CASSPRDSNYNYGYTF.

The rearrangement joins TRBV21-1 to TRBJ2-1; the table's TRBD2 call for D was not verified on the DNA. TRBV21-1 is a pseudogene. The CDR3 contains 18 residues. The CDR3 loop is CASSKGGVGGRFYNEQFF. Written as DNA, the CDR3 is TGTGCCAGCAGCAAAGGGGGGGTAGGCGGGAGATTCTACAATGAGCAGTTCTTC.